This T cell receptor (beta chain) was retrieved from a study of shared clonotypes between healthy human individuals. The study drew its donors from healthy HIV-negative adults without recent acute infections or vaccinations. Genomic DNA for unsorted samples, which was extracted with the QIAamp DNA Blood Mini kit, came from around 86 million PBMCs. Libraries were prepared by immunoSEQ multiplex PCR; TCRdb keeps only in-frame clonotypes and omits some of them. The sample includes approximately 500,000 clones, around 79% of them seen just once. The CDR3 is made up of 13 amino acids. Germline CDR1 and CDR2: MDHEN and SYDVKM. V gave up 5 bases and J gave up 10 bases, with 15 bases separating them.

Sequenced material: PBMCs. The V and J genes are TRBV28 and TRBJ1-5, with D maybe TRBD1 (6 bases). The source of this sequence is a woman aged 40-49 years in good health. Some clones in this sample may be carry-over from other donors' samples. The CDR3 spells CASSGGPANPQHF. CDR3 sequence (DNA): TGTGCCAGCAGTGGGGGGCCCGCCAATCCCCAGCATTTT.